The rows below give T cell receptor beta chains drawn from one sample of a study of breast tumors, draining lymph nodes, adjacent tissues. One entry per CDR3 protein results from TCRdb running MiXCR on the multiplex PCR reads. The repertoire holds 190,000 or so distinct CDR3 sequences, with approximately 33% as singletons. Sequenced input: axillary lymph node tissue. The receptors originated from a female donor with breast cancer. Some clones in this sample may be carry-over from other donors' samples. CDR3s include the opening cysteine and the closing phenylalanine or tryptophan. The order of the fields is CDR3 length, V gene, D gene, CDR3 protein. The D gene is left open where the match is weak.

>13|TRBV27|-
CASSFGGPGEQYF
>13|TRBV5-6|-
CASSLAPTGYQYF
>15|TRBV6-5|-
CASSYFGTSTGELFF
>14|TRBV2|TRBD1
CASRGTGWTGKLFF
>18|TRBV6-1|TRBD1
CASSERDRGRAGNQPQHF
>15|TRBV9|TRBD2
CASSGGASGNYEQYF
>16|TRBV6-2/TRBV6-3|TRBD2
CASSPPLAGGTDTQYF
>16|TRBV5-1|-
CASSFSAGGMVDTQYF
>17|TRBV5-1|-
CASSSEAGTWNTGELFF
>17|TRBV5-1|TRBD1
CASSPKIGGQPNEKLFF
>16|TRBV7-8|TRBD1
CASSLQGAGGNQPQHF
>19|TRBV5-4|TRBD2
CASSSGLAGAHGSSYEQYF
>15|TRBV5-6|TRBD1
CASSFGTGANEKLFF
>13|TRBV20-1|TRBD2
CSAAGLAGSEQYF
>13|TRBV20-1|-
CSASPGGTSSYTF
>13|TRBV2|-
CASNPVGTDTQYF
>16|TRBV6-5|-
CASSYSDIAKGNTIYF
>13|TRBV10-3|-
CAIRDGGVKPQHF
>23|TRBV5-1|-
CASNKTPEGYGYTFGSGTGELFF
>13|TRBV14|-
CASSSTRTDTQYF
>15|TRBV19|-
CASSIAEGVVYGYTF
>15|TRBV11-2|TRBD1
CASSLAWDRGYEQYF
>17|TRBV2|TRBD1
CASSVDREDYSNQPQHF
>12|TRBV19|TRBD1
CASTGQGLPQHF
>14|TRBV9|-
CASSPGTHTDTQYF
>16|TRBV18|-
CASSRSGIAPGNTIYF
>17|TRBV4-3|TRBD1
CASSQIGPGGSTYGYTF
>15|TRBV28|-
CASKKGGSYNSPLHF
>13|TRBV6-1|-
CASSDRGLYGYTF
>14|TRBV3-1|TRBD2
CASSQVAGDNEQFF
>17|TRBV5-1|TRBD1
CASSSLLETGLNTEAFF
>18|TRBV6-2/TRBV6-3|-
CASSSRKATGLGNEKLFF
>13|TRBV5-6|-
CASSSWVQETQYF
>15|TRBV11-3|-
CASSLGLDPYNEQFF
>16|TRBV30|-
CAWSLLGGFSGNTIYF
>16|TRBV12-3/TRBV12-4|TRBD1
CASSPYVDREKDTQYF
>14|TRBV11-2|-
CASSFDRTSYEQYF
>14|TRBV7-9|-
CASSPSAGANVLTF
>14|TRBV2|-
CASRVQGIGEKLFF
>14|TRBV4-2|-
CASSQATGSYEQYF
>17|TRBV20-1|TRBD2
CSASSGLAGVFTDTQYF
>14|TRBV20-1|-
CSASRQGGRYEQYF
>13|TRBV2|-
CASSEGQGWGYTF
>20|TRBV7-8|TRBD2
CASSLPRRLAGGGSTDTQYF
>15|TRBV6-1|TRBD1
CASRGGQGNNSPLHF
>15|TRBV5-1|-
CASSLGQASGNTIYF